The text below deals with one T cell receptor (beta chain). Its binding antigen is unknown. Nothing much larger sits one base from this clone, and base qualities are not available. The CDR3 regions of human TCRbeta chains were analyzed by immunosequencing. Processing in the source paper ran as follows. Repertoire TCRs were matched against a reference library of SARS-CoV-2-specific TCRs generated with the MIRA antigen-specificity platform. Breadth meant the fraction of unique TCRs that were SARS-CoV-2-associated, whereas depth meant the fraction of total T cells that were SARS-CoV-2-associated. Each spike-specific TCR was assigned to its reactive spike region and to a CD4 or CD8 class using the MIRA data. Log10-transformed breadth and depth values were compared by one-way ANOVA with Sidak's multiple comparisons tests. The table comes from immuneACCESS by way of TCRdb, which keeps in-frame sequences with V and J called. Part of the clones is missing from these tables; in studies checked, under half for an unresolved V gene and the rest for unknown reasons. That table supplies the V and J calls and clone size; D and trimming were determined from the DNA. The sample table shows around 130,000 clones, and 90% to 95% are seen once. The ten biggest clones cover 6.6% of the sample.

This record belongs to a study of T cell responses to AZD1222 COVID-19 vaccine (dated by TCRdb to the early 2020s). At the level of the whole study: Because spike-specific TCR depth and breadth did not differ between the two schedules, AZD1222 recipients who got a second dose at roughly 4 weeks were pooled with those who got a second dose at roughly 12 weeks. TCR sequencing was performed for about 240 trial participants, of whom roughly 200 were given two doses of AZD1222 and approximately 26 were given two doses of MenACWY control vaccine. Enrollment into the trials was organized by age into subgroups of 18-55, 56-69 and 70-plus years, and those subgroups contained roughly 150, 30 and 60 TCR-sequenced participants, respectively. Overall study outcomes, separate from this receptor: Because no day 14 peak-response samples were available, the repertoires could be characterized only after the peak T cell response. The 56-69-year group was small, and its depth increase did not reach significance, likely because of low power. Reportedly, almost half of the unique spike-specific TCRs recognized epitopes lying outside the regions that are mutated in the B.1.351 and B.1.1.7 variants. Conclusions about previously exposed vaccinees are limited because only five to seven AZD1222 recipients were SARS-CoV-2 seropositive at baseline. A significant rise in spike-specific TCR breadth and depth was observed after two AZD1222 doses relative to day 0 and relative to MenACWY recipients. Vaccine-associated CD4 TCRs spanned the whole spike protein, with dominant responses in regions 160-218 and 743-854. Participants were mostly white British and included more females than males, and it was suggested by the authors that clonal diversity may have been underestimated.

This specimen's time point label, interpreted: baseline before first vaccination. Vaccinee samples came from UK trials COV001 and COV002, including a single-blind randomized controlled phase 2/3 trial of AZD1222 (ChAdOx1 nCoV-19) in healthy adults. For TCRbeta chain sequencing, PBMC samples were collected from trial participants at day 0 and at day 28 after the second dose. The source material was peripheral blood, sampled on day 0 of AZD1222 vaccination. This clonotype was sampled from an adult in good health.

The sequence in DNA is TGCAGCGTTGGGACAGGGACTCTTAACACTGAAGCTTTCTTT. It translates as CSVGTGTLNTEAFF. The rearrangement combines TRBV29-1 with TRBJ1-1, with TRBD1 matching 8 junction bases. From a lookup of the germline V gene, CDR1 and CDR2 are SQVTM and ANQGSEA. The CDR3 starts with the cysteine, ends with the phenylalanine, and has 14 residues. Kept here is only the CDR3 DNA, which spans 42 bases and is read in frame from base 1. Trimming removed 4 bases from V and 2 bases from J; the gene matches leave 6 bases unexplained.